This T cell receptor beta chain was obtained from a study of blood T cell repertoires in COVID-19. Profiling relied on immunoSEQ multiplex PCR, and the TCRdb table lists in-frame clones only, not all of them. Seen here are about 500,000 clones, roughly 90% observed once, and the top ten hold about 0.75%. V was trimmed by 2 bases and J by 5 bases, leaving 19 bases between them. Germline CDR1 reads SGDLS; CDR2 reads YYNGEE. CDR3 length equals 16 residues. The source of this sequence is a woman in her late teens or twenties who had recovered from COVID-19. The chain has TRBV9 and TRBJ1-2, with D perhaps TRBD1 (6 bases). Material: PBMCs or T cells enriched from blood (not recorded which). The CDR3 here is CASSVYTGTLMYGYTF. The CDR3 bases are TGTGCCAGCAGCGTTTATACAGGGACCCTCATGTATGGCTACACCTTC.